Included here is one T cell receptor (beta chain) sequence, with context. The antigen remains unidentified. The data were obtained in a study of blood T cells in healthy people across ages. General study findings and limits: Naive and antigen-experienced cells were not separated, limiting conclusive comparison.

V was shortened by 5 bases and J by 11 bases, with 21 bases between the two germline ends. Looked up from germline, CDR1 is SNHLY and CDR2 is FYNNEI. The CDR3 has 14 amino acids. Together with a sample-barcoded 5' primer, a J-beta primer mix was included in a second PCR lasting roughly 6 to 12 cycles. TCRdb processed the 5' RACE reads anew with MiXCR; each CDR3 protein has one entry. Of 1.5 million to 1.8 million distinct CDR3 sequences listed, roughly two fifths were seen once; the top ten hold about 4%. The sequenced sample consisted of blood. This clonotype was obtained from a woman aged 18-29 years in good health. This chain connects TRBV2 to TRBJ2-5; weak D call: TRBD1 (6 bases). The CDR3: CASSMERTANEQYF. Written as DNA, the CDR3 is TGTGCCAGCAGTATGGAACGGACAGCTAATGAGCAGTACTTC.